Listed below are T cell receptor beta chains from one sample, sequenced in a study of human T cells and chemical hapten exposure. TCRdb reprocessed the RACE reads via MiXCR and lists one record per CDR3 protein. The profile shows fewer than 350,000 distinct CDR3 sequences, around 7% of them singletons. Source: whole blood, taken in connection with sensitization to the hapten diphenylcyclopropenone (DPC). These TCRs come from a man aged 18 to 35 with alopecia areata. Some clones in this sample may be carry-over from other donors' samples. Each CDR3 is given with its conserved first and last residue. Fields, in order: J gene, V gene, D gene, clone size, CDR3 protein, CDR3 DNA. D genes are given only for firm matches. Clone size is not always given. Where it is, it says once, few, many or a class for expanded clones.

J: TRBJ1-6; V: TRBV6-2/TRBV6-3; D: .; size: .; CDR3: CASSQLQGWGIINSPLHF; DNA: TGTGCCAGCAGCCAGCTACAGGGATGGGGTATAATTAATTCACCCCTCCACTTT
J: TRBJ1-6; V: TRBV3-1; D: .; size: few; CDR3: CASSQAVSSPLHF; DNA: TGTGCCAGCAGCCAGGCAGTAAGTTCACCCCTCCACTTT
J: TRBJ2-6; V: TRBV7-9; D: .; size: few; CDR3: CASSPSGGANVLTF; DNA: TGTGCCAGCAGCCCGTCCGGTGGGGCCAACGTCCTGACTTTC
J: TRBJ2-4; V: TRBV6-5; D: .; size: .; CDR3: CASKRGSGLAKNIQYF; DNA: TGTGCCAGCAAGCGTGGGTCCGGGCTAGCCAAAAACATTCAGTACTTC
J: TRBJ2-1; V: TRBV28; D: TRBD2; size: .; CDR3: CASSLGLAGSYNEQFF; DNA: TGTGCCAGCAGCCTCGGACTAGCGGGCTCCTACAATGAGCAGTTCTTC
J: TRBJ2-6; V: TRBV4-3; D: .; size: few; CDR3: CASSQETGSISGANVLTF; DNA: TGCGCCAGCAGCCAAGAAACAGGCTCCATCTCTGGGGCCAACGTCCTGACTTTC
J: TRBJ2-5; V: TRBV11-2; D: TRBD1; size: .; CDR3: CASSLEDWTGAETQYF; DNA: TGTGCCAGCAGCTTAGAAGATTGGACAGGGGCCGAGACCCAGTACTTC
J: TRBJ2-2; V: TRBV28; D: .; size: few; CDR3: CASTTGTSEGGELFF; DNA: TGTGCCAGCACCACCGGGACCTCCGAGGGCGGGGAGCTGTTTTTT
J: TRBJ2-3; V: TRBV4-3; D: .; size: .; CDR3: CASSQPAADTQYF; DNA: TGCGCCAGCAGCCAACCAGCGGCAGATACGCAGTATTTT
J: TRBJ1-6; V: TRBV10-2; D: .; size: many; CDR3: CASKTGEQYNSPLHF; DNA: TGCGCCAGCAAAACGGGAGAGCAATATAATTCACCCCTCCACTTT
J: TRBJ2-3; V: TRBV5-1; D: .; size: few; CDR3: CASSLISFLGQGGSTDTQYF; DNA: TGCGCCAGCAGCTTAATTTCCTTCCTTGGACAGGGAGGGAGCACAGATACGCAGTATTTT
J: TRBJ2-4; V: TRBV4-1; D: .; size: .; CDR3: CASSQDTGAKNIQYF; DNA: TGCGCCAGCAGCCAAGATACAGGGGCCAAAAACATTCAGTACTTC
J: TRBJ1-6; V: TRBV20-1; D: TRBD1; size: .; CDR3: CSARSGQGNSPLHF; DNA: TGCAGTGCTAGATCCGGACAGGGGAATTCACCCCTCCACTTT
J: TRBJ2-4; V: TRBV29-1; D: .; size: many; CDR3: CSVDRLLAKNIQYF; DNA: TGCAGCGTTGATCGGTTGCTAGCCAAAAACATTCAGTACTTC
J: TRBJ1-6; V: TRBV7-2; D: .; size: few; CDR3: CASSSLYTGIYNSPLHF; DNA: TGTGCCAGCAGCTCACTATACACAGGGATCTATAATTCACCCCTCCACTTT
J: TRBJ2-2; V: TRBV27; D: .; size: many; CDR3: CASSIPNTGELFF; DNA: TGTGCCAGCAGTATACCTAACACCGGGGAGCTGTTTTTT
J: TRBJ1-2; V: TRBV28; D: .; size: many; CDR3: CASSFSRNYGYTF; DNA: TGTGCCAGCAGTTTTAGCCGTAACTATGGCTACACCTTC
J: TRBJ1-1; V: TRBV20-1; D: TRBD1; size: few; CDR3: CSARRQGATTEAFF; DNA: TGCAGTGCTAGAAGACAGGGGGCGACGACTGAAGCTTTCTTT
J: TRBJ1-2; V: TRBV7-2; D: .; size: few; CDR3: CASSLDERSNYGYTF; DNA: TGTGCCAGCAGCTTAGACGAGAGATCTAACTATGGCTACACCTTC
J: TRBJ2-2; V: TRBV29-1; D: .; size: .; CDR3: CSVPDRDTGELFF; DNA: TGCAGCGTTCCGGATCGGGACACCGGGGAGCTGTTTTTT
J: TRBJ2-2; V: TRBV29-1; D: .; size: .; CDR3: CSVEEEGWPKGELFF; DNA: TGCAGCGTTGAGGAGGAGGGGTGGCCAAAAGGGGAGCTGTTTTTT
J: TRBJ2-3; V: TRBV6-5; D: .; size: .; CDR3: CASKRIGGEVTDTQYF; DNA: TGTGCCAGCAAACGAATAGGGGGGGAGGTCACAGATACGCAGTATTTT
J: TRBJ2-3; V: TRBV7-9; D: .; size: .; CDR3: CASSLGPRTDFTDTQYF; DNA: TGTGCCAGCAGCTTAGGCCCACGGACGGACTTCACAGATACGCAGTATTTT
J: TRBJ1-2; V: TRBV25-1; D: .; size: .; CDR3: CASRTDGNYGYTF; DNA: TGTGCCAGCAGAACGGACGGAAACTATGGCTACACCTTC
J: TRBJ2-3; V: TRBV7-9; D: .; size: .; CDR3: CAGLRAIGSDTQYF; DNA: TGTGCCGGGCTCCGGGCAATCGGCTCAGATACGCAGTATTTT
J: TRBJ2-2; V: TRBV9; D: TRBD2; size: .; CDR3: CASSGSGTSITGELFF; DNA: TGTGCCAGCAGCGGGTCCGGGACTAGCATCACCGGGGAGCTGTTTTTT
J: TRBJ1-3; V: TRBV3-1; D: .; size: .; CDR3: CASSRGDGADTIYF; DNA: TGTGCCAGCAGCCGTGGAGATGGTGCGGACACCATATATTTT
J: TRBJ2-7; V: TRBV4-2; D: .; size: few; CDR3: CASSQGLSDYEQYF; DNA: TGTGCCAGCAGCCAAGGACTATCTGACTACGAGCAGTACTTC
J: TRBJ2-3; V: TRBV4-3; D: TRBD2; size: few; CDR3: CASSRLAGSFTDTQYF; DNA: TGCGCCAGCAGCCGACTAGCGGGTTCCTTCACAGATACGCAGTATTTT
J: TRBJ2-1; V: TRBV29-1; D: TRBD2; size: many; CDR3: CSVDLAGGRNNEQFF; DNA: TGCAGCGTTGACTTGGCGGGGGGTAGGAACAATGAGCAGTTCTTC